The 13 T cell receptor beta chains given below trace back to one sample, sequenced in a study of EBV T-cell therapy then PD-1 blockade in nasopharyngeal carcinoma. Assay: immunoSEQ multiplex PCR; the TCRdb copy retains only in-frame clones and omits some. Of approximately 13,000 clones listed, roughly 80% are singletons. Their specific antigens are unknown. Treatment reported: AdE1-LMPpoly-expanded autologous EBV-specific T-cell therapy followed by anti-PD-1 nivolumab. Sample: CD8+ T cells from blood, taken at approximately day 100 from a patient whose treatment included autologous EBV-specific T cells and nivolumab. These receptors all stem from a man aged 40-50 years with nasopharyngeal carcinoma.

The gene calls are TRBV7-9 and TRBJ1-3, with TRBD1 matching over 7 bases. The CDR3 covers 16 residues. V trimming: 5 bases; J trimming: 0 bases; junction bases outside the gene matches: 7. The germline gives CDR1 SEHNR, CDR2 FQNEAQ (reference sequence). The CDR3 sequence is CASSGYRGSSGNTIYF. The CDR3 nucleotides read TGTGCCAGCAGCGGATACAGGGGCAGCTCTGGAAACACCATATATTTT. The variable domain in full, with the rest retrieved from reference TRBV7-9 and TRBJ1-3, is DTGVSQNPRHKITKRGQNVTFRCDPISEHNRLYWYRQTLGQGPEFLTYFQNEAQLEKSRLLSDRFSAERPKGSFSTLEIQRTEQGDSAMYLCASSGYRGSSGNTIYFGEGSWLTVV.

The chain joins TRBV7-9 to TRBJ2-2; D possibly uses TRBD1 or TRBD2 (5 bases each). CDR3 length: 16 amino acids. CDR1 and CDR2 (germline): SEHNR, FQNEAQ (reference sequence). The V end was cut by 6 bases, the J end by 4 bases, with 18 bases between. In DNA form, the CDR3 reads TGTGCCAGCAGGCATCTCAAGGGACCTACCACCGGGGAGCTGTTTTTT. It specifies CASRHLKGPTTGELFF. Drawing the rest from reference TRBV7-9 and TRBJ2-2, the complete variable domain is DTGVSQNPRHKITKRGQNVTFRCDPISEHNRLYWYRQTLGQGPEFLTYFQNEAQLEKSRLLSDRFSAERPKGSFSTLEIQRTEQGDSAMYLCASRHLKGPTTGELFFGEGSRLTVL.

This clone was counted once. The chain links TRBV28 to TRBJ1-1, with 10 bases lining up with TRBD1. Germline V CDR1 and CDR2: MDHEN, SYDVKM. With 5 bases clipped from V and 2 bases from J, the junction kept 11 bases outside the gene matches. The CDR3 consists of 17 residues. CDR3 DNA sequence: TGTGCCAGCAGTCCACCGGGACAGGGGCATCTCAACACTGAAGCTTTCTTT. Protein sequence: CASSPPGQGHLNTEAFF.

The J gene is TRBJ2-7, the V gene TRBV12-3 or TRBV12-4; D gene uncertain. V lost 1 base and J lost 4, with 8 bases in between. The CDR3 has 13 residues. This CDR3 reads CASSLDLGYEQYF. CDR3 coding DNA: TGTGCCAGCAGTTTAGATCTTGGGTACGAGCAGTACTTC.

V gene TRBV5-1 combines with J gene TRBJ2-7; 10 bases fit TRBD2. Trimming took 1 base from V and 2 from J; bases not matched to a gene: 6. In germline, CDR1 is SGHRS, CDR2 YFSETQ. CDR3 length: 16 amino acids. The CDR3: CASSLWGLASPYEQYF. The CDR3 nucleotides read TGCGCCAGCAGCTTGTGGGGACTAGCGAGCCCCTACGAGCAGTACTTC.

The CDR3 reads CATSDSPPRGYTF. The CDR3 bases are TGTGCCACCAGTGATTCCCCCCCACGCGGCTACACCTTC. The V call is TRBV24-1, the J call TRBJ1-2; D unclear. The CDR3 extends over 13 amino acids. The germline V gene encodes CDR1 KGHDR and CDR2 SFDVKD. Trimming cost V 2 bases and J 8 bases, with 11 bases left between them.

This CDR3 is CASSVVETQYF. The CDR3 region has the DNA TGTGCCAGCAGTGTAGTGGAGACCCAGTACTTC. J is TRBJ2-5 and V is TRBV2; no firm D call. CDR1 is SNHLY, CDR2 FYNNEI, per germline. The V end lost 4 bases, the J end lost 5 bases, and 5 bases lay between the germline ends. This CDR3 comprises 11 residues.

The CDR3 sequence is CASSPPMMPQYF. The CDR3 nucleotides are TGTGCCAGCAGCCCCCCGATGATGCCCCAGTACTTC. The V and J genes are TRBV5-4 and TRBJ2-5; D gene ambiguous. In germline, CDR1 is SGHNT, CDR2 YYREEE (reference sequence). Trimming cost V 4 bases and J 9 bases, with 13 bases left between them. The CDR3 length is 12 residues.

V usage is TRBV29-1 and J usage is TRBJ1-2; 8 bases fit TRBD1. Germline V CDR1 and CDR2: SQVTM, ANQGSEA. The J segment lost 9 bases and the V segment lost 0 bases, leaving 3 bases of the junction unmatched. This CDR3 has 12 residues. In nucleotides, the CDR3 is TGCAGCGTTGAAGACCGACAGGGGAGCTACACCTTC. This gives the protein CSVEDRQGSYTF.

V usage is TRBV23-1 and J usage is TRBJ2-7; tentative D call: TRBD2 (5 bases). TRBV23-1 is annotated as an ORF whose role is uncertain. This CDR3 is 15 amino acids long. The V end lost 7 bases, the J end lost 0 bases, and 16 bases lay between the germline ends. The CDR3 coding sequence is TGCGCCAGCACCTCAGACTATCAGAGCTCCTACGAGCAGTACTTC. Its protein product is CASTSDYQSSYEQYF.

This chain connects TRBV6-4 to TRBJ2-3; D unresolved. Trimming left V 2 bases short and J 2 bases short, with 5 bases between. The CDR3 runs 13 residues. Germline CDR1 is MRHNA and CDR2 is SNTAGT. The CDR3 sequence: CASSDTATDTQYF. The CDR3 bases are TGTGCCAGCAGTGACACGGCCACAGATACGCAGTATTTT.

J is TRBJ1-2 and V is TRBV27, with D unresolved. Trimming pared 6 bases from V and 8 bases from J, leaving 19 bases between. The CDR3 contains 14 residues. Germline CDR1 MNHEY, CDR2 SMNVEV (reference sequence). CDR3 residues: CASSSSAGRTGYTF. The CDR3 nucleotides are TGTGCCAGCAGCTCCTCCGCGGGTCGCACGGGCTACACCTTC.

This clone was counted once. The V and J genes are TRBV5-1 and TRBJ2-1; 11 bases align to TRBD1. The trim removed 2 bases at V and 10 bases at J, leaving 11 bases unmatched. The CDR3 has 16 amino acids. In germline, CDR1 is SGHRS, CDR2 YFSETQ. CDR3 coding DNA: TGCGCCAGCAGCTTTGACCCGGGACAGGGGGTTCAAGAGCAGTTCTTC. Amino acids: CASSFDPGQGVQEQFF.